This T cell receptor beta chain emerged from a study of blood T cell repertoires in COVID-19. The V and J ends lost 6 bases and 15 bases, in that order; junction bases with no gene match: 5. CDR3 size: 11 residues. Per the germline V gene, CDR1 is SEHNR and CDR2 is FQNEAQ (reference sequence). Assay: immunoSEQ multiplex PCR; the TCRdb copy retains only in-frame clones and omits some. The data contain 200,000 to 250,000 clones, about 86% of them seen just once; the ten biggest clones take up roughly 14%. The TCR was taken from a woman aged 45-65 years with acute COVID-19. This chain uses TRBV7-9 with TRBJ1-6; 7 bases align to TRBD1. Sequenced material: PBMCs or T cells enriched from blood (not recorded which). The chain's CDR3 is CASSQGDNLHF. In DNA form, the CDR3 reads TGTGCCAGCAGTCAGGGGGATAACCTCCACTTT.